A selection of T cell receptor beta chains follows, all from one sample in a study of T-cell memory formation after mild COVID-19. TCRdb redid the calling of the 5' RACE reads with MiXCR, one entry per CDR3 protein. The sample has around 510,000 distinct CDR3 sequences; 20% to 25% are singletons. The specimen was PBMCs or a T cell subset sorted from them (not recorded which). All receptors come from an adult woman who had mild COVID-19 (a few samples of this study predate the infection). Cell type and time point are not known. CDR3s include the opening cysteine and the closing phenylalanine or tryptophan. D genes are given only for firm matches. Size tells how often a clone was seen (once, few, many) or the class of an expanded clone, and some rows leave it out.

d_call j_call v_call clone_size cdr3_nt cdr3_aa
TRBD1 TRBJ2-3 TRBV11-2 few TGTGCCAGCAGCTTCCCGACAGGGGGCGAGGAAGTTCCTAGCACAGATACGCAGTATTTT CASSFPTGGEEVPSTDTQYF
. TRBJ1-2 TRBV3-1 . TGTGCCAGCAGCGTCGTGGGGGGAGGCTACACCTTC CASSVVGGGYTF
TRBD2 TRBJ2-2 TRBV9 . TGTGCCAGCAGCCCCCAGCGACTAGCGGGAGCAGCCGGGGAGCTGTTTTTT CASSPQRLAGAAGELFF
TRBD1 TRBJ1-1 TRBV4-1 few TGCGCCAGCAGCCCAGGGGCCCGACAGGGCGAAGGGGCTTTCTTT CASSPGARQGEGAFF
TRBD2 TRBJ2-2 TRBV19 few TGTGCCAGCCGAGCGGGAGTTGGCCCCGGGGAGCTGTTTTTT CASRAGVGPGELFF
TRBD1 TRBJ1-1 TRBV5-1 few TGCGCCAGCAGCTTTACAGGGGGCGGCACTGAAGCTTTCTTT CASSFTGGGTEAFF
. TRBJ1-1 TRBV2 . TGTGCCAGCATGATGAACACTGAAGCTTTCTTT CASMMNTEAFF
. TRBJ2-5 TRBV20-1 . TGCAGTGCTAGACCCCCGAGTAGTGGGGAGACCCAGTACTTC CSARPPSSGETQYF
. TRBJ2-7 TRBV7-8 . TGTGCCAGCAGCTCCTCGACGGGGTCGGCGTACGAGCAGTACTTC CASSSSTGSAYEQYF
. TRBJ2-7 TRBV14 . TGTGCCAGCAGCGGGATCACAAACGAGCAGTACTTC CASSGITNEQYF
. TRBJ1-1 TRBV12-3/TRBV12-4 many TGTGCCAGCAGCTTCCGCGGGGGGAACACTGAAGCTTTCTTT CASSFRGGNTEAFF
. TRBJ1-5 TRBV20-1 few TGCAGTGCTCTGCACCCGGGAGACCTGGGGCCCCAGCATTTT CSALHPGDLGPQHF
. TRBJ2-1 TRBV12-3/TRBV12-4 . TGTGCCAGCAGCAAAGCCGGTGGCTCCTACAATGAGCAGTTCTTC CASSKAGGSYNEQFF
TRBD1 TRBJ2-7 TRBV20-1 . TGCAGTGCTAGAGGGGGCGACAGGGGGGACTCCTACGAGCAGTACTTC CSARGGDRGDSYEQYF
TRBD1 TRBJ2-3 TRBV7-6 many TGTGCCAGCAGCTTATATAGCGACAGGGTCACAGATACGCAGTATTTT CASSLYSDRVTDTQYF
TRBD1 TRBJ1-1 TRBV5-1 few TGCGCCAGCAGCTTGCCGCGGACAGGCACTGAAGCTTTCTTT CASSLPRTGTEAFF
. TRBJ1-4 TRBV5-1 . TGCGCCAGCAGCTCGGGGAGGGGCAATGAAAAACTGTTTTTT CASSSGRGNEKLFF
. TRBJ1-6 TRBV12-3/TRBV12-4 many TGTGCCAGCAGTCTAGAGGGCGGCTTTGATTCACCCCTCCACTTT CASSLEGGFDSPLHF
. TRBJ2-1 TRBV27 . TGTGCCAGCCCCCGCGGAAAGGCCGCGGATGAGCAGTTCTTC CASPRGKAADEQFF
TRBD2 TRBJ2-1 TRBV18 few TGTGCCAGCTCACCAGCCAGCGGGAGTTTCAATGAGCAGTTCTTC CASSPASGSFNEQFF
TRBD1 TRBJ2-7 TRBV7-9 . TGTGCCAGCAGCCCCCCGGGACAGACTTACGAGCAGTACTTC CASSPPGQTYEQYF
. TRBJ2-7 TRBV15 . TGTGCCACCAGCAGAGAGGGGAGAAATTACGAGCAGTACTTC CATSREGRNYEQYF
TRBD2 TRBJ2-3 TRBV5-1 . TGCGCCAGCAGCTTGGCACCGGGAGGAAAAGATACGCAGTATTTT CASSLAPGGKDTQYF
. TRBJ1-1 TRBV7-9 few TGTGCCAGCAGCTTACTCGCGCTGAACACTGAAGCTTTCTTT CASSLLALNTEAFF
. TRBJ1-6 TRBV14 . TGTGCCAGCAGCCGGAGGGGATATAATTCACCCCTCCACTTT CASSRRGYNSPLHF
TRBD2 TRBJ2-2 TRBV6-4 few TGTGCCAGCAGTGACTCAAGAGCGGGAGTTATTCACACCGGGGAGCTGTTTTTT CASSDSRAGVIHTGELFF